These 2 T cell receptor beta chains were sequenced from one sample in a study of T cells in Graves' hyperthyroidism and ophthalmopathy. TCR beta CDR3 sequences were amplified from RNA transcripts. Carried out on the TCR CDR3, a first-round RT-PCR used the HTBI primer set. MiXCR, run by TCRdb on the multiplex PCR reads, gives a single entry per CDR3 protein. Among around 300,000 distinct CDR3 sequences listed, approximately 20% were seen once. The sequenced sample consisted of blood. All receptors come from a man aged 25 to 40 with Graves' ophthalmopathy.

The chain employs TRBV24-1 and TRBJ2-3; TRBD1 is a possible D gene (6 bases). The germline V and J ends were trimmed by 7 bases and 4 bases, with 17 bases remaining between them. Germline V lookup: CDR1 KGHDR, CDR2 SFDVKD. This CDR3 has 15 amino acids. The CDR3: CATSGDMGRSDTQYF. CDR3 sequence (DNA): TGTGCCACCAGCGGGGACATGGGGCGTTCAGATACGCAGTATTTT.

This clonotype was seen a handful of times. The chain has TRBV20-1 and TRBJ1-1; D unclear. The CDR3 has 13 residues. V was shortened by 4 bases and J by 3 bases, with 12 bases between the two germline ends. Germline V lookup: CDR1 DFQATT, CDR2 SNEGSKA (reference sequence). CDR3 bases: TGCAGTGCTATGGGCGGGGAGCACACTGAAGCTTTCTTT. It yields the protein CSAMGGEHTEAFF.